The present T cell receptor beta chain was sequenced within a study of T-cell memory formation after mild COVID-19. MiXCR, applied by TCRdb to the 5' RACE reads, yields one record per CDR3 protein. The repertoire holds hundreds of thousands of distinct CDR3 sequences, with roughly 20% as singletons. About this clonotype: Its antigen is not known.

Germline V gene lookup returns CDR1 SGHVS and CDR2 FQNEAQ. The V end was cut by 1 base, the J end by 0 bases, with 10 bases between. The CDR3 is 16 residues long. Whole-study results and caveats: Among clones peaking at day 37 in the second wave, SARS-CoV-2 specificity remained unconfirmed. Among contracting clones, CD4+ were mainly CM/EM and CD8+ enriched in EMRA.

The V gene is TRBV7-8, the J gene TRBJ1-3, with D unresolved. The clonotype was recovered from a man aged 18 to 29 who had mild COVID-19 (a few samples of this study predate the infection). Cell type and time point are not known. Sequencing used PBMCs or a T cell subset sorted from them (not recorded which). The CDR3 region is CASSLGVRSSGNTIYF. In DNA, the CDR3 is TGTGCCAGCAGCTTAGGAGTTCGGAGCTCTGGAAACACCATATATTTT.